This T cell receptor (beta chain) was sequenced in a study of chemoradiotherapy in HPV16-positive cancers. Study summary: Candidate HPV-specific T-cell clones and common TCR motifs came from functional assays in two HPV16-positive patients. Overall study findings and caveats: In HPV16-positive patients, HPV-responsive T-cell expansion tracked better recurrence-free survival.

This clone occurred a few times. No antigen is known for it. Produced via immunoSEQ multiplex PCR; TCRdb's table is partial and in-frame only. Among 25,000 to 30,000 clones listed, over 90% were seen once. The CDR3 spans 13 residues. The V gene lost 3 bases and the J gene lost 4 bases, with 9 bases spanning the gap. Germline CDR1 and CDR2: MNHNS and SASEGT. This TCR was recovered from a human donor with HPV-associated anogenital cancer. Sample: blood, taken from a patient who underwent chemoradiotherapy. This chain links TRBV6-1 with TRBJ1-2; D possibly corresponds to TRBD1 (5 bases). The CDR3 nucleotides read TGTGCCAGCAGTGAGGGGGAGAGCTATGGCTACACCTTC. This gives the protein CASSEGESYGYTF.